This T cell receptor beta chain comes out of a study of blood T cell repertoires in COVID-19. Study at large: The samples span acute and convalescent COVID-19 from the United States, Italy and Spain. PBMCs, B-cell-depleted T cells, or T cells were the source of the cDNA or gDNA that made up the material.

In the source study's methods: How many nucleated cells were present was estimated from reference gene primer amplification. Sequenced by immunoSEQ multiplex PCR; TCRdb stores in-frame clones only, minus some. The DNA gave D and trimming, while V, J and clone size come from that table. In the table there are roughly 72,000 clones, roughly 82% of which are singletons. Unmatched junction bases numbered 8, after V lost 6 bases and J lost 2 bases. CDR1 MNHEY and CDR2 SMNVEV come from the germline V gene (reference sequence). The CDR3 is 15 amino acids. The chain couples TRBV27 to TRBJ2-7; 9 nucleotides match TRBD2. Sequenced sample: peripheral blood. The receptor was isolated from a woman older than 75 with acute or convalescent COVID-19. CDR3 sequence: CASRGSAGGPYEQYF. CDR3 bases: TGTGCCAGCAGGGGGTCTGCGGGAGGGCCCTACGAGCAGTACTTC.